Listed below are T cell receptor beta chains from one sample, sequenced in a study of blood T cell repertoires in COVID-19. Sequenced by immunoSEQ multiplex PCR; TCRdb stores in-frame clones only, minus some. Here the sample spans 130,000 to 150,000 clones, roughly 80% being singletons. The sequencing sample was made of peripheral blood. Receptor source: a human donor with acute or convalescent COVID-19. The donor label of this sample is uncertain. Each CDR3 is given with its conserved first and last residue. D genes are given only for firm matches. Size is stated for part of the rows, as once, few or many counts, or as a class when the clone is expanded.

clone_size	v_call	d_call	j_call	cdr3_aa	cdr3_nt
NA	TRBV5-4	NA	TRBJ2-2	CASSLDYFNTGELFF	TGTGCCAGCAGCCTAGACTATTTTAACACCGGGGAGCTGTTTTTT
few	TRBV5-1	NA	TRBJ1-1	CASSVRGGTEAFF	TGCGCCAGCAGCGTCAGGGGAGGGACTGAAGCTTTCTTT
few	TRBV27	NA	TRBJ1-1	CASSLGTGYTEAFF	TGTGCCAGCAGTTTAGGTACAGGGTACACTGAAGCTTTCTTT
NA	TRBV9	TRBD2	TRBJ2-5	CASSGTSGETQYF	TGTGCCAGCAGCGGGACTAGCGGAGAGACCCAGTACTTC
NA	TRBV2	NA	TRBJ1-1	CASTSRLNTEAFF	TGTGCCAGCACCTCGCGTTTGAACACTGAAGCTTTCTTT
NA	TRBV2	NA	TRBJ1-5	CASSAGVDQQPQHF	TGTGCCAGCAGCGCAGGGGTGGATCAGCAGCCCCAGCATTTT
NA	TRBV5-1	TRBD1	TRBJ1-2	CASSLGQGSYGYTF	TGCGCCAGCAGCTTGGGACAGGGGTCCTATGGCTACACCTTC
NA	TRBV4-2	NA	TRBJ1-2	CASSLQLAGTGFANYGYTF	TGTGCCAGCAGCCTACAATTGGCCGGAACAGGATTTGCTAACTATGGCTACACCTTC
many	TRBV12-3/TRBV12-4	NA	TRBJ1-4	CASSLDSEKLFF	TGTGCCAGCAGCCTGGACAGCGAAAAACTGTTTTTT
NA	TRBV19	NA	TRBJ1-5	CATTRKVMVGQPQHF	TGTGCCACCACTAGGAAGGTAATGGTGGGTCAGCCCCAGCATTTT
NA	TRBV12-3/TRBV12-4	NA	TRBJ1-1	CASTLGQPEAFF	TGTGCCAGCACCCTTGGACAGCCTGAAGCTTTCTTT
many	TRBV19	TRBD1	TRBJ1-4	CASSPRTGGDEKLFF	TGTGCCAGTAGTCCGCGGACAGGGGGGGATGAAAAACTGTTTTTT
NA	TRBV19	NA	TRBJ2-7	CATSPSSTTYEQYF	TGTGCCACAAGCCCGTCATCGACTACCTACGAGCAGTACTTC
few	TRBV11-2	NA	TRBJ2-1	CASSGQTVRRIF	TGTGCCAGCAGCGGCCAGACAGTGCGGCGAATCTTC
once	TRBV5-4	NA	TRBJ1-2	CASSPQGTSYGYTF	TGTGCCAGCAGCCCACAGGGTACCTCCTATGGCTACACCTTC
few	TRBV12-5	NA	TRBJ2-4	CASGLGPLNIQYF	TGTGCTAGTGGTTTGGGTCCTTTAAACATTCAGTACTTC
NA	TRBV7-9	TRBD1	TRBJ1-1	CASSLTTGKGPEAFF	TGTGCCAGCAGCTTGACGACAGGGAAGGGACCTGAAGCTTTCTTT
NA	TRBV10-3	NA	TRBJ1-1	CATSARFSPGSTEAFF	TGTGCCACCTCGGCGCGCTTCTCCCCCGGGTCCACTGAAGCTTTCTTT
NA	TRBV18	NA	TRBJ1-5	CASSPPGGEWEPQHF	TGTGCCAGCTCACCCCCGGGGGGGGAGTGGGAGCCCCAGCATTTT
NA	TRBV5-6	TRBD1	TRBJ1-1	CASSLGQAPTEAFF	TGTGCCAGCAGCCTCGGACAGGCGCCGACTGAAGCTTTCTTT
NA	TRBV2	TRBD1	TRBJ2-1	CASEGGTGGMRSYNEQFF	TGTGCCAGCGAGGGAGGGACAGGGGGCATGAGATCCTACAATGAGCAGTTCTTC
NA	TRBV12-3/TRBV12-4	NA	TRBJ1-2	CASSSTVLRGYTF	TGTGCCAGCAGCTCGACAGTTTTGAGAGGCTACACCTTC
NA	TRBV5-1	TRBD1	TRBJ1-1	CASSLQGRETEAFF	TGCGCCAGCAGCCTACAGGGGCGAGAGACTGAAGCTTTCTTT
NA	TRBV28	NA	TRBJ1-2	CASSLTGTVGYGYTF	TGTGCCAGCAGTTTAACCGGTACCGTCGGCTATGGCTACACCTTC
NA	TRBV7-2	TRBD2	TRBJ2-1	CASSQTGGFSYNEQFF	TGTGCCAGCAGCCAAACCGGGGGGTTTTCCTACAATGAGCAGTTCTTC
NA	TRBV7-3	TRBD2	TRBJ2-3	CASSFTSGVPDTQYF	TGTGCCAGCAGCTTTACTAGCGGGGTCCCAGATACGCAGTATTTT
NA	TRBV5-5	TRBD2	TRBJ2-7	CASSSAPTGGSYEQYF	TGTGCCAGCAGTTCCGCCCCGACGGGGGGCTCCTACGAGCAGTACTTC
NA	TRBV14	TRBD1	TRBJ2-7	CASSHGTGVGYEQYF	TGTGCCAGCAGCCACGGGACAGGTGTGGGATACGAGCAGTACTTC
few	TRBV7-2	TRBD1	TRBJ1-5	CASSLQGQSNQPQHF	TGTGCCAGCAGCCTTCAGGGACAGAGCAATCAGCCCCAGCATTTT